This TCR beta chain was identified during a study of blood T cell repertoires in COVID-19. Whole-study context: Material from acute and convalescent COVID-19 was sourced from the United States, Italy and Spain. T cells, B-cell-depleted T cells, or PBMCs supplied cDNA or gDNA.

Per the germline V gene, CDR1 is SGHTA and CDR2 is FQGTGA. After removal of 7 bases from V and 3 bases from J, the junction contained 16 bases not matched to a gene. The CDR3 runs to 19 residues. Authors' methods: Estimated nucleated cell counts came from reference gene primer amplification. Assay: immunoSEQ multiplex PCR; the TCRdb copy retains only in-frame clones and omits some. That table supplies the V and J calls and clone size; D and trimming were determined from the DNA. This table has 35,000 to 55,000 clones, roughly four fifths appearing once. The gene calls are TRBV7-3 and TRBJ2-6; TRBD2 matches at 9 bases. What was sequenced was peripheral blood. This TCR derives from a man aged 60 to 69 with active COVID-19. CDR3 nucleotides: TGTGCCAGCACTCCCGAGGGTAGCGGGAGCCTGGTTGGGGCCAACGTCCTGACTTTC. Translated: CASTPEGSGSLVGANVLTF.